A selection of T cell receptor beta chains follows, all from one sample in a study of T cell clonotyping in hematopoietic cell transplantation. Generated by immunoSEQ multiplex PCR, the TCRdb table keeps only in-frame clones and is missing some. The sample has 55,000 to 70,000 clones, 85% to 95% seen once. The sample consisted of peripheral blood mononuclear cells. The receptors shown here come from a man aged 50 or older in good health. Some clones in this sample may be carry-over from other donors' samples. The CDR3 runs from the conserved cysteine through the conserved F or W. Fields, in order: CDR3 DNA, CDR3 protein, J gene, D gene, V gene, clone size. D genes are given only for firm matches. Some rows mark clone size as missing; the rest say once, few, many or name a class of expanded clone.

CDR3 DNA: TGTGCCAGCACAGGGACCGACACACCCTATGGCTACACCTTC
CDR3 protein: CASTGTDTPYGYTF
J gene: TRBJ1-2
D gene: -
V gene: TRBV6-6
clone size: -

CDR3 DNA: TGTGCCAGCAGTGCTGGGGAGACCGGGGAGCTGTTTTTT
CDR3 protein: CASSAGETGELFF
J gene: TRBJ2-2
D gene: -
V gene: TRBV2
clone size: -

CDR3 DNA: TGCATCAAAGCGGAGGGCGGCGACGAGCAGTACTTC
CDR3 protein: CIKAEGGDEQYF
J gene: TRBJ2-7
D gene: -
V gene: TRBV29-1
clone size: -

CDR3 DNA: TGTGCTAGTGGTTGGGATGGCACTGAAGCTTTCTTT
CDR3 protein: CASGWDGTEAFF
J gene: TRBJ1-1
D gene: -
V gene: TRBV12-5
clone size: -

CDR3 DNA: TGTGCCAGCACCGAAGGGACAGGGACTGGAAACACCATATATTTT
CDR3 protein: CASTEGTGTGNTIYF
J gene: TRBJ1-3
D gene: TRBD1
V gene: TRBV6-1
clone size: -

CDR3 DNA: TGTGCCAGCAGTCATGGACAGGGTGGCACTGAAGCTTTCTTT
CDR3 protein: CASSHGQGGTEAFF
J gene: TRBJ1-1
D gene: TRBD1
V gene: TRBV28
clone size: -

CDR3 DNA: TGTGCCATCAATGAAGACCCTTCCCAGCCCCAGCATTTT
CDR3 protein: CAINEDPSQPQHF
J gene: TRBJ1-5
D gene: -
V gene: TRBV10-3
clone size: -

CDR3 DNA: TGTGCCAGCAGTCCAATAACAGGGAGGAACACTGAAGCTTTCTTT
CDR3 protein: CASSPITGRNTEAFF
J gene: TRBJ1-1
D gene: -
V gene: TRBV28
clone size: once

CDR3 DNA: TGCGCCAGCGAGAGTTTAGACAGGCCCAATCAGCCCCAGCATTTT
CDR3 protein: CASESLDRPNQPQHF
J gene: TRBJ1-5
D gene: -
V gene: TRBV5-1
clone size: once

CDR3 DNA: TGTGCCAGCAGTTTATCTCCCCCCTTGCGGGGGGTGGAGCAGTTCTTC
CDR3 protein: CASSLSPPLRGVEQFF
J gene: TRBJ2-1
D gene: TRBD2
V gene: TRBV27
clone size: -